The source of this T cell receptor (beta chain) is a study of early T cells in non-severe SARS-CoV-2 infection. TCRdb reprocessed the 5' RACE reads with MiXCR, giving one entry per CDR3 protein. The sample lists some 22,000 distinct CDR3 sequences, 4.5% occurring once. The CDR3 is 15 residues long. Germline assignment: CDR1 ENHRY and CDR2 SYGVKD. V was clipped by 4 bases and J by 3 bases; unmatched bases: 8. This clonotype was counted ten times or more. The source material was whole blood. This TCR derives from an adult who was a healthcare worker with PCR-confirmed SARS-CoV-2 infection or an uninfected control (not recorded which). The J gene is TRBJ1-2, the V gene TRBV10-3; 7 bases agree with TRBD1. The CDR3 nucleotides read TGTGCCATCAGTGGATGGACAGGAACGGACTATGGCTACACCTTC. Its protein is CAISGWTGTDYGYTF.